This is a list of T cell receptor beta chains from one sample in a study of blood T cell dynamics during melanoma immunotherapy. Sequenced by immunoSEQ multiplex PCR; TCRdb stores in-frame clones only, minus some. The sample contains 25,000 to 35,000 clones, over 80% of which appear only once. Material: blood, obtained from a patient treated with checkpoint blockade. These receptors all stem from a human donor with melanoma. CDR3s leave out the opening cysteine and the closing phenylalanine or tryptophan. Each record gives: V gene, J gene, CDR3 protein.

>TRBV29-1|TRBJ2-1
SVEVGNEQF
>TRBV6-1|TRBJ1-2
ASGRTGLYGYT
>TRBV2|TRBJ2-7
ASRAGTTFYEQY
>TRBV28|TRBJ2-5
ASSTRTPQETQY
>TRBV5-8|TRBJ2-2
ASSSGYGELF
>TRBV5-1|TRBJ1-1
ASSLGQGSMNTEAF
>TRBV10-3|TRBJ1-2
AISDREQGNYGYT
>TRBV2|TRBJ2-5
ASRSSGGARETQY
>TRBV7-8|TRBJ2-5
ASSLRTIIAGGQETQY
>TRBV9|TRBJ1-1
ASSYSQGAPTEAF
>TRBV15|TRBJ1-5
ATSTRGDNQPQH